The 3 T cell receptor beta chains presented below share a single source sample, sequenced in a study of STAT5B mutations in CD4+ large granular lymphocyte leukemia. TCRdb keeps only in-frame clones here, not all; method: immunoSEQ multiplex PCR. Here the sample spans more than 30,000 clones, approximately 88% being singletons. The material sequenced was CD4+ T cells from blood buffy coats. The receptor set was obtained from a human donor in good health.

CDR3 coding DNA: TGTGCCAGCAGCTTGGGACAGATTCGGGAGACCCAGTACTTC. Protein: CASSLGQIRETQYF. The chain couples TRBV5-4 to TRBJ2-5; maybe TRBD1 (5 bases). The CDR3 has 14 residues. V was clipped by 0 bases and J by 5 bases, with 11 bases between them. Germline V gene lookup returns CDR1 SGHNT and CDR2 YYREEE (reference sequence).

This clone was counted once. The chain links TRBV7-9 to TRBJ2-6, with unresolved D. The ends were cut back, 4 bases at V and 4 bases at J, with 14 bases in the middle. Germline CDR1 is SEHNR and CDR2 is FQNEAQ (reference sequence). The CDR3 spans 16 residues. DNA for the CDR3: TGTGCCAGCAGCTCCGAGGTGGGGTCAGGGGCCAACGTCCTGACTTTC. The encoded protein is CASSSEVGSGANVLTF.

This rearrangement joins TRBV9 to TRBJ1-2; D call uncertain. CDR1 is SGDLS and CDR2 is YYNGEE in the germline V gene. The CDR3 is made up of 12 amino acids. The V end lost 3 bases, the J end lost 2 bases, and 5 bases lay between the germline ends. CDR3 DNA: TGTGCCAGCAGCGGCCCAAACTATGGCTACACCTTC. This encodes CASSGPNYGYTF. Full variable domain (outside the CDR3, taken from reference TRBV9 and TRBJ1-2): DSGVTQTPKHLITATGQRVTLRCSPRSGDLSVYWYQQSLDQGLQFLIQYYNGEERAKGNILERFSAQQFPDLHSELNLSSLELGDSALYFCASSGPNYGYTFGSGTRLTVV.